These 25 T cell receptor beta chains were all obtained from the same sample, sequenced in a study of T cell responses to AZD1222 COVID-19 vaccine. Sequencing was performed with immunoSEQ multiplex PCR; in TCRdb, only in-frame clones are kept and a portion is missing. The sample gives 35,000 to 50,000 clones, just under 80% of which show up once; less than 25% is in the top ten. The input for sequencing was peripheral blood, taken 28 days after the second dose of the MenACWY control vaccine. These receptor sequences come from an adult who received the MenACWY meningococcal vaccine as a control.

The CDR3 coding sequence is TGCACCAGCATCACGGGATGTAGACCCTACGAGCAGTACTTC. Its protein product is CTSITGCRPYEQYF. This chain joins TRBV1 and TRBJ2-7; the table's D call of TRBD2 was not tested on the DNA. TRBV1 is designated a pseudogene. The CDR3 has 14 amino acids.

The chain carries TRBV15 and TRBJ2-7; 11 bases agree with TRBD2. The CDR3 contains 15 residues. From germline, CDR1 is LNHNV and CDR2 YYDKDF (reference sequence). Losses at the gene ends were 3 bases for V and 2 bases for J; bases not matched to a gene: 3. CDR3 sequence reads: CATSSLAGGPYEQYF. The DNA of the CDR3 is TGTGCCACCAGCAGCTTAGCGGGAGGGCCCTACGAGCAGTACTTC.

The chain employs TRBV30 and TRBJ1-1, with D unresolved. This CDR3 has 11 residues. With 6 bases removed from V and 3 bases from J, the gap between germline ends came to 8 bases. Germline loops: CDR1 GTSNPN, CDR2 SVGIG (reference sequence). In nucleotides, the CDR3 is TGTGCCTGCAGGCATTACACTGAAGCTTTCTTT. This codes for CACRHYTEAFF.

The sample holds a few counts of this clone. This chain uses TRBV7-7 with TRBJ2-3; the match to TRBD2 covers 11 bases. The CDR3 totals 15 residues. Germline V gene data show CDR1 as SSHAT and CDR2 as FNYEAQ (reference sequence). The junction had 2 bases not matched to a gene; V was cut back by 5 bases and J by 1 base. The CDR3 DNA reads TGTGCCAGCAGCATGGGACTAGCGGGCACAGATACGCAGTATTTT. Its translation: CASSMGLAGTDTQYF. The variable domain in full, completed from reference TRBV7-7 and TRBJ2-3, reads GAGVSQSPRYKVTKRGQDVTLRCDPISSHATLYWYQQALGQGPEFLTYFNYEAQPDKSGLPSDRFSAERPEGSISTLTIQRTEQRDSAMYRCASSMGLAGTDTQYFGPGTRLTVL.

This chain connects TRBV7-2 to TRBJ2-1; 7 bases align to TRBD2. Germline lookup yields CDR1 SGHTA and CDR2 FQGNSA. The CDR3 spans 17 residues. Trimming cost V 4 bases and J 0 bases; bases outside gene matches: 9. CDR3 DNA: TGTGCCAGCAGCTATCGTAGCGGGCGGGGCTCCTACAATGAGCAGTTCTTC. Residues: CASSYRSGRGSYNEQFF.

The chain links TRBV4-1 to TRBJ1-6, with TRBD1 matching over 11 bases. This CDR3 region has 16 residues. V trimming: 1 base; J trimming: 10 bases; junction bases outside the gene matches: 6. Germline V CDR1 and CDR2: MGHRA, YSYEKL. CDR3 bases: TGCGCCAGCAGCCAAGGGCCGGGACAGGGGGTATCACCCCTCCACTTT. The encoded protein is CASSQGPGQGVSPLHF.

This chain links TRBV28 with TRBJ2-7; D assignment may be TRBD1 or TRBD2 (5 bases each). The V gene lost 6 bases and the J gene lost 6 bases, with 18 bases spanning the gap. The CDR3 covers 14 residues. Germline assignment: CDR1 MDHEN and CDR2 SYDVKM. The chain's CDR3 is CASSFRDGAFEQYF. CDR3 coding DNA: TGTGCCAGCAGCTTCCGGGACGGTGCCTTCGAGCAGTACTTC.

The CDR3 region is CASSLAGPGFETQYF. The CDR3 bases are TGTGCCAGCAGCTTAGCCGGGCCCGGGTTTGAGACCCAGTACTTC. J is TRBJ2-5 and V is TRBV7-6; D not certain. The germline gives CDR1 SGHVS, CDR2 FNYEAQ. This CDR3 has 15 amino acids. Trimming took 0 bases from V and 5 from J, leaving 13 bases between them.

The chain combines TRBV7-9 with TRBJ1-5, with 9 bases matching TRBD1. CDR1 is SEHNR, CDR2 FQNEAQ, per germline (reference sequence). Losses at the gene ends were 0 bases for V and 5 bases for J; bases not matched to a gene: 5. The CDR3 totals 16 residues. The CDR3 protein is CASSLALTGGDQPQHF. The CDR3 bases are TGTGCCAGCAGCTTAGCGCTGACAGGGGGGGATCAGCCCCAGCATTTT.

The CDR3 sequence: CASKRGGSTEAFF. The CDR3 DNA is TGTGCCTCCAAAAGAGGGGGGAGTACTGAAGCTTTCTTT. The V call is TRBV25-1, the J call TRBJ1-1, with D perhaps TRBD1 (6 bases). V was clipped by 11 bases and J by 5 bases, with 18 bases between them. There are 13 residues in the CDR3. Germline loops: CDR1 MGHDK, CDR2 SYGVNS.

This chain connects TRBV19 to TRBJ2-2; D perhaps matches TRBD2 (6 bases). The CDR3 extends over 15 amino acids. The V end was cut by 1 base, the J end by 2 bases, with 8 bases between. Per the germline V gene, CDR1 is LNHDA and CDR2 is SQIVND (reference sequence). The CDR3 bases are TGTGCCAGTAGTATAGCGCGGGGCAACACCGGGGAGCTGTTTTTT. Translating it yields CASSIARGNTGELFF.

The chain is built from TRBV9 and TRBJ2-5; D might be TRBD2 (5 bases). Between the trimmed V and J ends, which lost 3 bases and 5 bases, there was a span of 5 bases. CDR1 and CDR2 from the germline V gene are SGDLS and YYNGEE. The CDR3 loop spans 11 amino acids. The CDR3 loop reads CASSAGETQYF. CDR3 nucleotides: TGTGCCAGCAGCGCGGGGGAGACCCAGTACTTC.

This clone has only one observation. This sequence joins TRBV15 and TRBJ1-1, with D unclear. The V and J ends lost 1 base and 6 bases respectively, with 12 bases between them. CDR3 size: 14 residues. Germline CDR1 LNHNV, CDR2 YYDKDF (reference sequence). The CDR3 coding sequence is TGTGCCACCAGCAGAGTACAGAGACCCCCTGAAGCTTTCTTT. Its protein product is CATSRVQRPPEAFF.

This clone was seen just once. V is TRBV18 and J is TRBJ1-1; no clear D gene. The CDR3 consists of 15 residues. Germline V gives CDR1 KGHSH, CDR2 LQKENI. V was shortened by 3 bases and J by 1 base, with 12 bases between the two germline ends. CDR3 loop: CASSPNSWPNTEAFF. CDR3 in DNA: TGTGCCAGCTCACCTAATTCGTGGCCGAACACTGAAGCTTTCTTT. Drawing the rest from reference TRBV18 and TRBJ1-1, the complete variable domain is NAGVMQNPRHLVRRRGQEARLRCSPMKGHSHVYWYRQLPEEGLKFMVYLQKENIIDESGMPKERFSAEFPKEGPSILRIQQVVRGDSAAYFCASSPNSWPNTEAFFGQGTRLTVV.

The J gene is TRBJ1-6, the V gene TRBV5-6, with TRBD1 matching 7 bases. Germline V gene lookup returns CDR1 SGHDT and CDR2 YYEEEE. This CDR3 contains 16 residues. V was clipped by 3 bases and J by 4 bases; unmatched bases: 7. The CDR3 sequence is CASSSVRQGYNSPLHF. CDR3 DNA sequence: TGTGCCAGCAGCTCCGTCAGACAGGGATATAATTCACCCCTCCACTTT. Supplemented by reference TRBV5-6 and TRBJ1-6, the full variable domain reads DAGVTQSPTHLIKTRGQQVTLRCSPKSGHDTVSWYQQALGQGPQFIFQYYEEEERQRGNFPDRFSGHQFPNYSSELNVNALLLGDSALYLCASSSVRQGYNSPLHFGNGTRLTVT.

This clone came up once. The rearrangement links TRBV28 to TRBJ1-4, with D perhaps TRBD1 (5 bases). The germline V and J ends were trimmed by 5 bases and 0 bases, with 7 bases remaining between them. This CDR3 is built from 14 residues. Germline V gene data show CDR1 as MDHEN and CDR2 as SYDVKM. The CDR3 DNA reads TGTGCCAGCAGTGACAGAACAACTAATGAAAAACTGTTTTTT. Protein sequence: CASSDRTTNEKLFF.

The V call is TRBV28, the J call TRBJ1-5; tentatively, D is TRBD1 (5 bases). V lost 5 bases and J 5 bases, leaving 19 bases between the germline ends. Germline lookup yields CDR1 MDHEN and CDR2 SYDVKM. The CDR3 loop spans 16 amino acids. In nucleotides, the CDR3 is TGTGCCAGCAGTGCCCGACAGAACCTATTTTATCAGCCCCAGCATTTT. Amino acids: CASSARQNLFYQPQHF.

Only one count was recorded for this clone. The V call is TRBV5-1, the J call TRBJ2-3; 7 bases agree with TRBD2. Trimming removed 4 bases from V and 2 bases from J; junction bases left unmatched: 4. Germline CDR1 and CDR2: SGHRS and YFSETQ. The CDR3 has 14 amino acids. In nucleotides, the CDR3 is TGCGCCAGCAGCCCCGGGACTACCACAGATACGCAGTATTTT. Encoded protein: CASSPGTTTDTQYF.

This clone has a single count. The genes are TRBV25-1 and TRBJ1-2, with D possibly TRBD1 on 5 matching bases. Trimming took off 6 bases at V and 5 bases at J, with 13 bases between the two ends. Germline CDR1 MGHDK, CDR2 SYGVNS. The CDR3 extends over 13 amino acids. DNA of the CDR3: TGTGCCAGCAGCATCTGGGGGGATTATGGCTACACCTTC. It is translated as CASSIWGDYGYTF.

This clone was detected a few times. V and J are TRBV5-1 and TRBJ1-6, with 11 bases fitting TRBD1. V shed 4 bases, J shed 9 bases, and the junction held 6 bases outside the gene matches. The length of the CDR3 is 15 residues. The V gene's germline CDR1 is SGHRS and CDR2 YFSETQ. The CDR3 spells CASSPTGTGGSPLHF. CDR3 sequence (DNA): TGCGCCAGCAGCCCCACCGGGACAGGGGGTTCACCCCTCCACTTT.

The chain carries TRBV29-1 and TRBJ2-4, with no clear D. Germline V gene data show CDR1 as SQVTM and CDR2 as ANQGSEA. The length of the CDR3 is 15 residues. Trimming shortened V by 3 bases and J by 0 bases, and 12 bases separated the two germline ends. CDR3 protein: CSVEVTLIAKNIQYF. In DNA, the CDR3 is TGCAGCGTTGAGGTCACCCTTATAGCCAAAAACATTCAGTACTTC.

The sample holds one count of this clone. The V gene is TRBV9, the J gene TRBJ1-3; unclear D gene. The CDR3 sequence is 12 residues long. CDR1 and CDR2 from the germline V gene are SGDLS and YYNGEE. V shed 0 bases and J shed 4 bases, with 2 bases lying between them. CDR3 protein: CASSVDGNTIYF. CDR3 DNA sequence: TGTGCCAGCAGCGTAGACGGAAACACCATATATTTT.

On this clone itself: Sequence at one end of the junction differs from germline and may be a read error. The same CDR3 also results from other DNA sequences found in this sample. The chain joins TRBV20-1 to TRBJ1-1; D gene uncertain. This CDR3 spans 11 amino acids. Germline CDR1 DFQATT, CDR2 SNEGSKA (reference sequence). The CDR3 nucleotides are TGCAGTGCTAGCAGCCACACTGAGGCTTTCTTT. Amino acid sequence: CSASSHTEAFF.

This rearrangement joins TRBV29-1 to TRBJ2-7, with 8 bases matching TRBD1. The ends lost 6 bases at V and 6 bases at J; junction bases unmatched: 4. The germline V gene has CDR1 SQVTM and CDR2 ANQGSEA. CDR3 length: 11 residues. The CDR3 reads CSVEDRVEQYF. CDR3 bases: TGCAGCGTCGAGGACAGGGTCGAGCAGTACTTC.

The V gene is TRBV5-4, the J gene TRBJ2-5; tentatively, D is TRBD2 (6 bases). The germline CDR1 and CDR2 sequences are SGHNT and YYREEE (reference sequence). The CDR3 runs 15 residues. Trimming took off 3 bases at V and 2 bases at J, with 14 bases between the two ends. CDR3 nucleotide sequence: TGTGCCAGCAGCTCCATTCTTGGGGGGCAAGAGACCCAGTACTTC. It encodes CASSSILGGQETQYF.